These T cell receptor beta chains were read from a single sample in a study of T-cell memory formation after mild COVID-19. TCRdb independently ran MiXCR on the 5' RACE reads; one entry per CDR3 protein. The data hold fewer than 250,000 distinct CDR3 sequences, with around 25% observed a single time. Sequenced sample: PBMCs or a T cell subset sorted from them (not recorded which). These receptors originate from an adult woman who had mild COVID-19 (a few samples of this study predate the infection). Cell type and time point are not known. The CDR3 runs from the conserved cysteine through the conserved F or W. The D gene is left open where the match is weak. Clone size is stated in some rows and not others, as once, few, many or a class when expanded.

DNA	CDR3	J	D	size	V
TGCAGTGCTCGCTCCCCCGGGCCCTCGGAGACCCAGTACTTC	CSARSPGPSETQYF	TRBJ2-5	.	few	TRBV20-1
TGTGCCAGCACAATGGAGACAGCAGAGCCGAATCCCACAGATACGCAGTATTTT	CASTMETAEPNPTDTQYF	TRBJ2-3	.	.	TRBV2
TGCAGTGCTAGAGTTGGTAGCGGACTACAAGAGACCCAGTACTTC	CSARVGSGLQETQYF	TRBJ2-5	.	few	TRBV20-1
TGCGCCAGCCGGGACAGGGGTAACGAGCAGTACTTC	CASRDRGNEQYF	TRBJ2-7	TRBD1	few	TRBV5-1
TGTGCCAGCAGCTTGGACGGACGGGGGTATTTT	CASSLDGRGYF	TRBJ2-3	.	.	TRBV11-2
TGTGCCAGTCAGGAGTCGGGGAATGAGCAGTTCTTC	CASQESGNEQFF	TRBJ2-1	.	.	TRBV6-6
TGTGCCAGCAGCCAGGGTGGTGGGGATTACGAGCAGTACTTC	CASSQGGGDYEQYF	TRBJ2-7	.	few	TRBV7-9
TGTGCCAGCGGACCAACAGGGAGCCAGGATCAGCCCCAGCATTTT	CASGPTGSQDQPQHF	TRBJ1-5	.	few	TRBV6-6
TGTGCCACCAGTGACGGGGGGGCATTAGCCAAAAACATTCAGTACTTC	CATSDGGALAKNIQYF	TRBJ2-4	TRBD2	.	TRBV24-1
TGTGCCAGCAGCGTAGCAGCGGGGGTCTACGAGCAGTACTTC	CASSVAAGVYEQYF	TRBJ2-7	TRBD2	.	TRBV9
TGCGCCAGCAGCCAAGTTTACGGCAGCAGCTCCTACGAGCAGTACTTC	CASSQVYGSSSYEQYF	TRBJ2-7	.	.	TRBV4-3
TGTGCCAGCAGTAGGACTAGCGGGGGAAAAGGGACCCAGTACTTC	CASSRTSGGKGTQYF	TRBJ2-5	TRBD2	few	TRBV12-3/TRBV12-4
TGCAGCGTTGAGGGTAACGGGGCCAACGTCCTGACTTTC	CSVEGNGANVLTF	TRBJ2-6	.	few	TRBV29-1
TGTGCCAGCAGCCCTCTTAGCGGGGTCAATGTAGAGACCCAGTACTTC	CASSPLSGVNVETQYF	TRBJ2-5	TRBD2	.	TRBV7-8